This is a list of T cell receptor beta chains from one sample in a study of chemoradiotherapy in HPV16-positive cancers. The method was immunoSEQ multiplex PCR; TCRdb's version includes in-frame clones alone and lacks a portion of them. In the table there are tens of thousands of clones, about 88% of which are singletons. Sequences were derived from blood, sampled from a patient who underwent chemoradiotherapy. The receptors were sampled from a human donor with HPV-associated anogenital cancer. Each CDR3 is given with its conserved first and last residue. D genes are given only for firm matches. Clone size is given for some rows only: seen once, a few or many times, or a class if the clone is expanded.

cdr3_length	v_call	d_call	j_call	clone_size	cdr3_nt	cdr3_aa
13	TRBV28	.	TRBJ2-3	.	TGTGCCAGCAGTTCCCCGGACACAGATACGCAGTATTTT	CASSSPDTDTQYF
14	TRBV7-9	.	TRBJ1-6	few	TGTGCCAGCAGCTTAGAGGGGTTTAATTCACCCCTCCACTTT	CASSLEGFNSPLHF
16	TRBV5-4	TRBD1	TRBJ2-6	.	TGTGCCAGCAGCTTTGCAGGGGGAGCTGGGGCCAACGTCCTGACTTTC	CASSFAGGAGANVLTF
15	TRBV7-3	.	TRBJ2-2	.	TGTGCCAGCAGCTTGAGGAAGATTAACACCGGGGAGCTGTTTTTT	CASSLRKINTGELFF
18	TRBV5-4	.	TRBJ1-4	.	TGTGCCAGCAGCTTGGGTGGGGTACTGACCTCGGGTAATGAAAAACTGTTTTTT	CASSLGGVLTSGNEKLFF
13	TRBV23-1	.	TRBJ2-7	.	TGCGCCAGCAGTCCCTTCACAGCTTACGAGCAGTACTTC	CASSPFTAYEQYF
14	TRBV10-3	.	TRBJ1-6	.	TGTGCCATCAGTGAGGGGCAAGGTAATTCACCCCTCCACTTT	CAISEGQGNSPLHF
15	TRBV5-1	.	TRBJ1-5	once	TGCGCCAGCAGCCCGGGGGTACAAGACAATCAGCCCCAGCATTTT	CASSPGVQDNQPQHF
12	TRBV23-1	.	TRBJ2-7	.	TGCGCCAGCAGTATACGGGCTTACGAGCAGTACTTC	CASSIRAYEQYF
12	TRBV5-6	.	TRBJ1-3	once	TGTGCCAGCTCCCGCCGTGGAAACACCATATATTTT	CASSRRGNTIYF
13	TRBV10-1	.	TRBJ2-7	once	TGCGCCAGCATGAAGGGTAGAAGCGGGGAGCAGTACTTC	CASMKGRSGEQYF
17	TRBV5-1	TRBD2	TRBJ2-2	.	TGCGCCAACAGCTTGGAACTAGCGGGAGTAAGTACCGGGGAGCTGTTTTTT	CANSLELAGVSTGELFF
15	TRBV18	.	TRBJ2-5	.	TGTGCCAGCTCACTGCGATCAGGGACTCAAGAGACCCAGTACTTC	CASSLRSGTQETQYF
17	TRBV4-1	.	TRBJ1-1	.	TGCGCCAGCAGCCAAGAACTAAATGCAGCATTGAACACTGAAGCTTTCTTT	CASSQELNAALNTEAFF
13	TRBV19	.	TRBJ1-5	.	TGTGCCACCGAGAGTGGGGGCTCCCGACCCCAGCATTTT	CATESGGSRPQHF
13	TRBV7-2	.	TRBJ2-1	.	TGTGCCAGCAGTCCGGGCTCCTACAATGAGCAGTTCTTC	CASSPGSYNEQFF
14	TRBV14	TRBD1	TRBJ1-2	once	TGTGCCAGCAGCCCAGGGACAGGGACCTATGGCTACACCTTC	CASSPGTGTYGYTF
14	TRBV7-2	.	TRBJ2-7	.	TGTGCCAGCAGCTTAGCAGGGGGAAGGCACGAGCAGTACTTC	CASSLAGGRHEQYF
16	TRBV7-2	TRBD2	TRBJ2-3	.	TGTGCCAGCAGCTTAGGTAGCGGGGGGAACCCAGATACGCAGTATTTT	CASSLGSGGNPDTQYF
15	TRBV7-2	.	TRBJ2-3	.	TGTGCCAGCAGCCCCTCGGTTTTTCCCGGGGATACGCAGTATTTT	CASSPSVFPGDTQYF
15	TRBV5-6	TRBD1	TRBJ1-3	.	TGTGCCAGCGGACAGGGATCTCTCTCTGGAAACACCATATATTTT	CASGQGSLSGNTIYF
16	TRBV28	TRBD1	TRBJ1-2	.	TGTGCCAGCAGCTCCGACAGGGGAGGATTTAGCTATGGCTACACCTTC	CASSSDRGGFSYGYTF
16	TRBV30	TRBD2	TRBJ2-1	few	TGTGCCTGGAGTGTACTAGCGGGACCCCGGGCTTATGAGCAGTTCTTC	CAWSVLAGPRAYEQFF
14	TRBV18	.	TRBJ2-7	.	TGTGCCAGCTCACCCGGGGCCGAAGAGTACGAGCAGTACTTC	CASSPGAEEYEQYF
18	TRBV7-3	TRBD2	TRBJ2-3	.	TGTGCCAGCAGCGCCCTTCGCCCCTTAGCGGGAGGCACAGATACGCAGTATTTT	CASSALRPLAGGTDTQYF
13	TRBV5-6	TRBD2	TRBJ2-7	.	TGTGCCAGCAGCCGCCCGGGGGGGAACGAGCAGTACTTC	CASSRPGGNEQYF
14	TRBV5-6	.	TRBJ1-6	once	TGTGCCAGCAGCTCGACTGGGCTCAATTCACCCCTCCACTTT	CASSSTGLNSPLHF
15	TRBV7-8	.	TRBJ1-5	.	TGTGCCAGCAGCTTAGTCGGCAATAGCAATCAGCCCCAGCATTTT	CASSLVGNSNQPQHF
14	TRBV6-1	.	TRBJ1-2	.	TGTGCCAGCACCCAAAGGGAGGGGACCTATGGCTACACCTTC	CASTQREGTYGYTF
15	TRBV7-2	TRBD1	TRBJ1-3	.	TGTGCCAGCAGCTCAGGGACAGGGGTAGGAAACACCATATATTTT	CASSSGTGVGNTIYF
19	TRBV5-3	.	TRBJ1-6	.	TGTGCCAGAAACCCTGGTGGGTACAGGGCACTCACCTACAATTCACCCCTCCACTTT	CARNPGGYRALTYNSPLHF
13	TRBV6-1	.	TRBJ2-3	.	TGTGCCAGCAGCCAATGGGGGGAAGATACGCAGTATTTT	CASSQWGEDTQYF
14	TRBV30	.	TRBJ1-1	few	TGTGCCTGGAGTGTATGGCGGAGCGGCACTGAAGCTTTCTTT	CAWSVWRSGTEAFF
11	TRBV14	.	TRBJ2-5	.	TGTGCCAGCAGCCTGGGGGAGACCCGGTACTTC	CASSLGETRYF
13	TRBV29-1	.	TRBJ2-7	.	TGCAGCGTTTTGAATGCCAGGGAAGGCGAGCAGTACTTC	CSVLNAREGEQYF
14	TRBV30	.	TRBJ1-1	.	TGTGCCTGGAGTGTACGAGGGGCGAGGACTGAAGCTTTCTTT	CAWSVRGARTEAFF